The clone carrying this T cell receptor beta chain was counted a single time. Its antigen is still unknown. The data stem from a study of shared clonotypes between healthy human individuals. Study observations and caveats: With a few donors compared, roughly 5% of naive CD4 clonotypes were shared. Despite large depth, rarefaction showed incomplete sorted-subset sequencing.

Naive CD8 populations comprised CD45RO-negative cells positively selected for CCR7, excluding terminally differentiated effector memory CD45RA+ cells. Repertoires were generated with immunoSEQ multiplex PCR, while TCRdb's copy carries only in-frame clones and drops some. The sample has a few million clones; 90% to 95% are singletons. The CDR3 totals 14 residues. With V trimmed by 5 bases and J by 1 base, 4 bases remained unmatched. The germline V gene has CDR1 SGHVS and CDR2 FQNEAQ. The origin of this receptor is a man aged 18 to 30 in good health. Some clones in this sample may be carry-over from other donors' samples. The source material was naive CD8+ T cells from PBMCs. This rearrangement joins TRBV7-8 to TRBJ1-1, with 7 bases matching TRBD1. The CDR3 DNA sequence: TGTGCCAGCAGCCTCCGGGACAGGAACACTGAAGCTTTCTTT. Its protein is CASSLRDRNTEAFF.